This is a list of T cell receptor beta chains from one sample in a study of blood T cell repertoires in COVID-19. This table comes from immunoSEQ multiplex PCR, and its TCRdb copy is limited to in-frame clones, with some not included. The data show approximately 290,000 clones, approximately 83% seen once. Sample: peripheral blood. These receptors originate from a person aged 70 to 80 with COVID-19, enrolled during active disease. CDR3s include the opening cysteine and the closing phenylalanine or tryptophan. Fields, in order: clone size, J gene, V gene, D gene, CDR3 protein, CDR3 DNA. The D gene is left open where the match is weak. Where a row states a size, it is once, few, many or the class of an expanded clone; other rows omit it.

>.|TRBJ1-5|TRBV19|.
CASSNSGSGQPQHF
TGTGCCAGTAGTAACTCAGGGTCCGGGCAGCCCCAGCATTTT
>.|TRBJ1-6|TRBV27|TRBD1
CASIDDRGSNSPLHF
TGTGCCAGCATCGATGACAGGGGGAGTAATTCACCCCTCCACTTT
>few|TRBJ2-7|TRBV30|TRBD2
CAWTEKPGLAGAPSYEQYF
TGTGCCTGGACTGAAAAACCGGGACTAGCGGGAGCCCCATCCTACGAGCAGTACTTC
>.|TRBJ1-4|TRBV28|.
CASSLQVVGEKLFF
TGTGCCAGCAGTCTACAGGTGGTAGGCGAAAAACTGTTTTTT
>.|TRBJ1-1|TRBV19|.
CASSIPGSLRAFF
TGTGCCAGTAGTATTCCCGGGAGCTTACGAGCTTTCTTT
>.|TRBJ2-6|TRBV4-3|TRBD1
CASSRSQGAGANVLTF
TGCGCCAGCAGCCGTAGCCAGGGGGCTGGGGCCAACGTCCTGACTTTC
>once|TRBJ2-3|TRBV29-1|TRBD1
CSASRDSSDTQYF
TGCAGCGCGTCCCGGGACAGCTCAGATACGCAGTATTTT
>.|TRBJ1-3|TRBV5-5|TRBD1
CASSKIFADRVLGNTIYF
TGTGCCAGCAGCAAAATATTCGCCGACAGGGTACTTGGAAACACCATATATTTT
>.|TRBJ2-7|TRBV4-1|TRBD2
CASSFNLAAAYEQYF
TGCGCCAGCAGCTTCAATCTAGCGGCGGCCTACGAGCAGTACTTC
>.|TRBJ2-5|TRBV3-1/TRBV3-2|.
CASSQRTLQETQYF
TGTGCCAGCAGCCAGAGGACACTCCAAGAGACCCAGTACTTC
>.|TRBJ1-1|TRBV13|.
CASSYLRSPTGNTEAFF
TGTGCCAGCAGCTACTTACGATCCCCGACAGGCAACACTGAAGCTTTCTTT
>.|TRBJ1-2|TRBV2|.
CASSEAGRDGYTF
TGTGCCAGCAGTGAAGCGGGGAGGGATGGCTACACCTTC
>.|TRBJ1-4|TRBV6-6|.
CASSTTGARAEKLFF
TGTGCCAGCAGCACCACGGGAGCCAGAGCTGAAAAACTGTTTTTT
>.|TRBJ1-4|TRBV28|.
CASSSTPTNEKLFF
TGTGCCAGCAGTTCAACACCAACTAATGAAAAACTGTTTTTT
>.|TRBJ1-5|TRBV4-3|.
CASSQDSGQPQHF
TGCGCCAGCAGCCAAGATTCCGGGCAGCCCCAGCATTTT
>once|TRBJ2-1|TRBV7-9|.
CASSPLILGTPDNEQFF
TGTGCCAGCAGCCCGCTCATTCTCGGGACACCAGACAATGAGCAGTTCTTC
>.|TRBJ1-4|TRBV29-1|TRBD1
CSVETGATNEKLFF
TGCAGCGTTGAGACAGGGGCAACTAATGAAAAACTGTTTTTT
>.|TRBJ2-1|TRBV27|TRBD2
CASSLMAGGRGEQFF
TGTGCCAGCAGTTTAATGGCGGGGGGAAGAGGTGAGCAGTTCTTC
>.|TRBJ2-5|TRBV11-2|.
CASSLGQGMGETQYF
TGTGCCAGCAGCTTAGGTCAGGGGATGGGAGAGACCCAGTACTTC
>.|TRBJ1-3|TRBV5-4|.
CATNTGTGNTIYF
TGTGCCACCAATACCGGGACAGGAAACACCATATATTTT
>.|TRBJ2-2|TRBV5-4|.
CASSSQASNTGELFF
TGTGCCAGCAGCTCCCAGGCCTCGAACACCGGGGAGCTGTTTTTT
>.|TRBJ2-1|TRBV30|TRBD1
CAWQTDRDRAIGEQFF
TGTGCCTGGCAAACAGACCGGGACAGGGCAATTGGTGAGCAGTTCTTC
>.|TRBJ2-1|TRBV19|TRBD1
CASRTSGGSEYNEQFF
TGTGCCAGTAGGACTTCAGGGGGCTCGGAATACAATGAGCAGTTCTTC
>.|TRBJ2-7|TRBV27|TRBD2
CASSAGGAPYEQYF
TGTGCCAGCAGTGCCGGGGGGGCGCCCTACGAGCAGTACTTC
>.|TRBJ2-1|TRBV19|TRBD2
CASSEGTSPYNEQFF
TGTGCCAGTAGTGAAGGGACTAGCCCCTACAATGAGCAGTTCTTC
>.|TRBJ2-2|TRBV9|.
CASGPYGAGELFF
TGTGCCAGCGGCCCCTACGGGGCCGGGGAGCTGTTTTTT
>.|TRBJ2-3|TRBV6-2/TRBV6-3|.
CASSYSTDTDTQYF
TGTGCCAGCAGTTACTCGACAGACACAGATACGCAGTATTTT
>.|TRBJ1-1|TRBV29-1|TRBD1
CSVVQGVAEAFF
TGCAGCGTCGTACAGGGGGTCGCTGAAGCTTTCTTT
>few|TRBJ1-2|TRBV4-3|.
CASSPTAGYGYTF
TGCGCCAGCAGCCCGACGGCGGGGTATGGCTACACCTTC
>.|TRBJ1-2|TRBV30|.
CAWSSHRSDIGPGYTF
TGTGCCTGGAGTTCCCACCGTTCGGACATTGGCCCCGGCTACACCTTC
>.|TRBJ2-7|TRBV14|.
CASSQDQSPRSTYEQYF
TGTGCCAGCAGCCAAGATCAATCCCCAAGGAGCACCTACGAGCAGTACTTC
>.|TRBJ2-7|TRBV11-2|.
CASSLVGSEVYEQYF
TGTGCCAGCAGCTTAGTGGGTTCAGAGGTCTACGAGCAGTACTTC
>few|TRBJ2-1|TRBV5-8|.
CASSFGAPVAYEQFF
TGTGCCAGCAGCTTCGGTGCCCCTGTAGCTTATGAGCAGTTCTTC
>once|TRBJ2-2|TRBV7-2|.
CASSLGVVTNTGELFF
TGTGCCAGCAGCCTCGGGGTCGTTACGAACACCGGGGAGCTGTTTTTT
>.|TRBJ2-1|TRBV9|TRBD2
CASSPSGKEQFF
TGTGCCAGCAGCCCTAGCGGAAAGGAGCAGTTCTTC
>once|TRBJ2-7|TRBV7-9|TRBD1
CASSGRGYEQYF
TGTGCCAGCAGCGGCAGGGGGTACGAGCAGTACTTC
>.|TRBJ1-2|TRBV6-5|.
CASSLQGTYGYTF
TGTGCCAGCAGCCTACAGGGAACCTATGGCTACACCTTC
>.|TRBJ2-2|TRBV5-1|TRBD1
CASNGGTGDTGELFF
TGCGCCTCCAACGGCGGGACAGGGGACACCGGGGAGCTGTTTTTT
>few|TRBJ1-6|TRBV6-5|.
CASRDLGRSTSPLHF
TGTGCCAGCAGAGACCTCGGGAGGAGTACTTCACCCCTCCACTTT
>.|TRBJ1-1|TRBV6-2/TRBV6-3|.
CASSPTVNTEAFF
TGTGCCAGCAGTCCCACAGTGAACACTGAAGCTTTCTTT